Below, 15 T cell receptor beta chains from the same sample are listed, as sequenced in a study of blood T cell repertoires in COVID-19. Assay used: immunoSEQ multiplex PCR; TCRdb lists only in-frame clones, some missing. This table has about 200,000 clones, 70% to 90% appearing once. Sequenced input: PBMCs or T cells enriched from blood (not recorded which). The receptors were gathered from a man younger than 45 who had recovered from COVID-19.

This clone was seen a single time. The chain links TRBV28 to TRBJ1-1, with D possibly being TRBD1 (6 bases). Trimming left V 5 bases short and J 0 bases short, with 13 bases between. This CDR3 is built from 15 residues. Germline CDR1 and CDR2: MDHEN and SYDVKM. CDR3: CASSPRQELNTEAFF. As DNA, the CDR3 is TGTGCCAGCAGTCCGCGACAGGAGCTGAACACTGAAGCTTTCTTT.

This clone was counted a single time. The V and J genes are TRBV5-1 and TRBJ2-7, with D perhaps TRBD1 (5 bases). Trimming cost V 2 bases and J 1 base, with 7 bases left between them. CDR3 size: 13 residues. Germline V gene lookup returns CDR1 SGHRS and CDR2 YFSETQ. The CDR3 sequence is CASSFQGSYEQYF. The CDR3 DNA is TGCGCCAGCAGCTTTCAGGGATCCTACGAGCAGTACTTC. The whole variable domain, filled in from reference TRBV5-1 and TRBJ2-7, reads KAGVTQTPRYLIKTRGQQVTLSCSPISGHRSVSWYQQTPGQGLQFLFEYFSETQRNKGNFPGRFSGRQFSNSRSEMNVSTLELGDSALYLCASSFQGSYEQYFGPGTRLTVT.

The J gene is TRBJ1-4, the V gene TRBV5-1, with 7 bases fitting TRBD1. J gave up 6 bases and V 3 bases, and 8 bases lay outside the gene matches. CDR1 and CDR2 (germline): SGHRS, YFSETQ. The CDR3 runs 15 residues. The CDR3 sequence is CASSSLGGGDEKLFF. The CDR3 region has the DNA TGCGCCAGCAGCTCGTTAGGGGGCGGGGATGAAAAACTGTTTTTT.

The chain employs TRBV19 and TRBJ1-5; 7 bases match TRBD1. V dropped 7 bases and J dropped 5; count of bases not matched to a gene: 11. Germline V gene lookup returns CDR1 LNHDA and CDR2 SQIVND (reference sequence). The CDR3 has 15 residues. The CDR3 protein is CASTAQGPTYQPQHF. Written as DNA, the CDR3 is TGTGCCAGTACTGCACAGGGGCCCACCTATCAGCCCCAGCATTTT.

The genes are TRBV28 and TRBJ2-7; 7 nucleotides match TRBD2. Trimming took 2 bases from V and 0 from J; bases not matched to a gene: 10. This CDR3 has 17 residues. Germline assignment: CDR1 MDHEN and CDR2 SYDVKM. The CDR3 bases are TGTGCCAGCAGTTTAGTCGGGAGGACAAAAAACTCCTACGAGCAGTACTTC. Its translation is CASSLVGRTKNSYEQYF. The full variable domain, completed using reference TRBV28 and TRBJ2-7, is DVKVTQSSRYLVKRTGEKVFLECVQDMDHENMFWYRQDPGLGLRLIYFSYDVKMKEKGDIPEGYSVSREKKERFSLILESASTNQTSMYLCASSLVGRTKNSYEQYFGPGTRLTVT.

The chain combines TRBV5-4 with TRBJ2-3, with 11 bases aligning to TRBD2. The CDR3 length is 16 residues. The junction had 5 bases not matched to a gene; V was cut back by 3 bases and J by 2 bases. In germline, CDR1 is SGHNT, CDR2 YYREEE (reference sequence). The DNA of the CDR3 is TGTGCCAGCAGCTCGAGACTAGCGGGGCCCACAGATACGCAGTATTTT. Protein: CASSSRLAGPTDTQYF.

V and J are TRBV30 and TRBJ1-4; weak D call: TRBD1 (5 bases). Germline loops: CDR1 GTSNPN, CDR2 SVGIG (reference sequence). The CDR3 totals 15 residues. V was clipped by 5 bases and J by 2 bases, with 15 bases between them. The CDR3 DNA is TGTGCCTGGTCCACTGCAGGGCCTACTAATGAAAAACTGTTTTTT. This sequence encodes CAWSTAGPTNEKLFF.

V usage is TRBV7-2 and J usage is TRBJ1-6, with TRBD1 matching 9 bases. Germline-derived CDR1 and CDR2 are SGHTA and FQGNSA. The V and J ends lost 5 bases and 9 bases, in that order; junction bases with no gene match: 8. The CDR3 spans 15 residues. The CDR3 here is CASSPRTGDGSPLHF. CDR3 nucleotides: TGTGCCAGCAGCCCCAGGACAGGGGATGGTTCACCCCTCCACTTT. Full variable domain (missing parts from reference TRBV7-2 and TRBJ1-6): GAGVSQSPSNKVTEKGKDVELRCDPISGHTALYWYRQSLGQGLEFLIYFQGNSAPDKSGLPSDRFSAERTGGSVSTLTIQRTQQEDSAVYLCASSPRTGDGSPLHFGNGTRLTVT.

The V gene is TRBV6-2 or TRBV6-3, the J gene TRBJ2-3; 9 positions agree with TRBD2. Per germline, CDR1 MNHEY and CDR2 SVGEGT. After removal of 0 bases from V and 2 bases from J, the junction contained 12 bases not matched to a gene. This CDR3 comprises 19 residues. The CDR3 region is CASSYSVSGRSFDTDTQYF. The CDR3 DNA is TGTGCCAGCAGTTACTCGGTTAGCGGGAGAAGTTTTGACACAGATACGCAGTATTTT.

The CDR3 reads CASSPYSGGYNEQFF. Written as DNA, the CDR3 is TGTGCCAGCAGCCCTTACAGCGGGGGCTACAATGAGCAGTTCTTC. The rearrangement links TRBV7-2 to TRBJ2-1; 8 nucleotides align to TRBD2. In germline, CDR1 is SGHTA, CDR2 FQGNSA. Unmatched junction bases numbered 6, after V lost 5 bases and J lost 3 bases. The CDR3 covers 15 residues.

The rearrangement uses TRBV2 and TRBJ2-1; 10 nucleotides match TRBD1. The V gene end was trimmed by 6 bases and the J gene end by 10 bases; junction bases not matched to a gene: 12. This CDR3 has 15 amino acids. The germline V gene has CDR1 SNHLY and CDR2 FYNNEI. CDR3 nucleotides: TGTGCCAGCAGAGAACGGACAGGGGGTAAAGGGGAGCAGTTCTTC. Encoded protein: CASRERTGGKGEQFF. Filled out from reference TRBV2 and TRBJ2-1, the complete variable domain reads EPEVTQTPSHQVTQMGQEVILRCVPISNHLYFYWYRQILGQKVEFLVSFYNNEISEKSEIFDDQFSVERPDGSNFTLKIRSTKLEDSAMYFCASRERTGGKGEQFFGPGTRLTVL.

This clone appeared a few times. The chain couples TRBV7-9 to TRBJ2-7; possible D gene TRBD2, 5 bases. CDR3 length: 13 amino acids. Trimming removed 1 base at V and 3 bases at J, with 7 bases between. CDR1 SEHNR and CDR2 FQNEAQ come from the germline V gene (reference sequence). CDR3 amino acids: CASSLEGDYEQYF. CDR3 DNA: TGTGCCAGCAGCTTAGAGGGAGACTACGAGCAGTACTTC.

The gene calls are TRBV13 and TRBJ2-7; perhaps TRBD2 as D (6 bases). The CDR3 covers 14 residues. CDR1 PRHDT and CDR2 FYEKMQ come from the germline V gene (reference sequence). Deletions cut 4 bases from V and 2 bases from J, with 12 bases between. CDR3 DNA sequence: TGTGCCAGCAGCTCGGGACTGATTGCCTACGAGCAGTACTTC. Translating it yields CASSSGLIAYEQYF.

The V call is TRBV4-2, the J call TRBJ1-4, with D tentatively TRBD1 (6 bases). This CDR3 contains 15 residues. Germline V gene sequence: CDR1 LGHNA, CDR2 YNFKEQ. Trimming shortened V by 1 base and J by 3 bases, and 9 bases separated the two germline ends. CDR3 protein: CASSQGGTPNEKLFF. CDR3 bases: TGTGCCAGCAGCCAAGGTGGGACACCTAATGAAAAACTGTTTTTT.

The genes are TRBV15 and TRBJ2-6; 8 bases agree with TRBD1. This CDR3 has 19 amino acids. V gave up 4 bases and J gave up 0 bases; unmatched junction bases: 11. In germline, CDR1 is LNHNV, CDR2 YYDKDF (reference sequence). The CDR3 is CATSNPRTGPNSGANVLTF. CDR3 nucleotide sequence: TGTGCCACCAGCAACCCTAGGACAGGGCCCAACTCTGGGGCCAACGTCCTGACTTTC.